Reported below is one TCR beta chain. Its target is unknown. The data were taken from a study of T cell responses to AZD1222 COVID-19 vaccine. CDR3 size: 16 residues. Germline CDR1 and CDR2: MNHEY and SVGEGT. The V and J ends lost 2 bases and 4 bases, in that order; junction bases with no gene match: 9. Combined were second doses at about 4 or about 12 weeks. Study-wide findings and caveats: Donors skewed white British and female; clonal diversity was possibly underestimated. Spike-specific TCRs gained breadth and depth after people received two AZD1222 doses. In all cases, repertoires were sampled only after the peak T cell response.

Method: immunoSEQ multiplex PCR; TCRdb's copy keeps in-frame clones and lacks some. The profile shows more than 40,000 clones, 80% to 95% of them singletons. The specimen comprised peripheral blood, sampled 28 days after the second AZD1222 dose. This chain uses TRBV6-2 or TRBV6-3 with TRBJ2-5, with 8 bases identical to TRBD2. The sequence derives from an adult who received the AZD1222 COVID-19 vaccine. The CDR3 coding sequence is TGTGCCAGCAGTTACCCTCAGGCGGGGGGCGGAGAGACCCAGTACTTC. Translation gives CASSYPQAGGGETQYF.